The clone carrying this T cell receptor beta chain was detected only a few times. Its antigen is unidentified. CDR1 SGHTA and CDR2 FQGNSA come from the germline V gene. The CDR3 loop spans 15 amino acids. V was clipped by 5 bases and J by 11 bases; unmatched bases: 14. This sample was taken from a study of cytomegalovirus exposure and HLA in healthy donors. Study-wide points: Rates of TCR association differed by HLA locus in a later analysis, with DRB1 highest and HLA-C lowest. TCR beta V- and J-gene trimming was later associated with a missense DCLRE1C variant. Most of the CMV-associated TCR beta chains (in a later analysis) appeared to be HLA-restricted. The authors reported that TCR beta sequences could predict HLA-A and HLA-B alleles. These predictions were accurate for most subjects in the first cohort.

PCR primers comprised 60 Vbeta and 13 Jbeta primers. Here immunoSEQ multiplex PCR was the method, and the copy in TCRdb shows in-frame clones only, minus some. The top ten clones hold about 2.6% of a sample with approximately 150,000 clones, around 84% of them seen once. The V call is TRBV7-2, the J call TRBJ1-1; 10 nucleotides align to TRBD1. This receptor was obtained from a boy aged 2-9 years in good health and CMV-seronegative. Specimen: PBMCs. This CDR3 reads CASSNTGTGVSSAFF. CDR3 sequence (DNA): TGTGCCAGCAGCAACACCGGGACAGGGGTATCCTCGGCTTTCTTT.